What follows describes a single T cell receptor (beta chain). Indicated time point: patch test 1, 2 weeks after DPC sensitization. Treatment defined: therapeutic diphenylcyclopropenone sensitization with weekly scalp DPC. The sample is drawn from a study of human T cells and chemical hapten exposure. As for the study in general: The cohort included alopecia areata under or over 50% scalp, totalis and universalis.

TCRdb ran MiXCR on the RACE reads and lists one entry per CDR3 protein. The top ten clones hold 6.7% of a sample with 180,000 or so distinct CDR3 sequences, 20% to 25% of them seen once. The material was whole blood, obtained in connection with sensitization to the hapten diphenylcyclopropenone (DPC). This TCR came from a woman aged 50 to 60 with alopecia areata. Some clones in this sample may be carry-over from other donors' samples.

CDR3 in amino acids: CASSPRGGRSHQPQHF. The CDR3 nucleotides are TGTGCCAGCAGCCCCCGGGGAGGGAGGAGTCATCAGCCCCAGCATTTT. The chain recombines TRBV3-1 with TRBJ1-5; D unclear. V lost 4 bases to trimming and J lost 5 bases, with 18 bases between them. Germline CDR1 is LGHDT and CDR2 is YNNKEL (reference sequence). This CDR3 region has 16 residues.